This T cell receptor beta chain emerged from a study of CD4+ T cells in melanoma. Generated by immunoSEQ multiplex PCR, the TCRdb table keeps only in-frame clones and is missing some. The table lists roughly 150,000 clones, about 90% of them singletons. This CDR3 is built from 16 residues. Deletions cut 3 bases from V and 0 bases from J, with 13 bases between. Germline V gene sequence: CDR1 LGHNA, CDR2 YNFKEQ. The receptor comes from a human donor with melanoma. The chain employs TRBV4-2 and TRBJ2-3, with D tentatively TRBD2 (6 bases). The CDR3 DNA follows: TGTGCCAGCAGCCAGCGGTTAGCGGCTAGCACAGATACGCAGTATTTT. As protein: CASSQRLAASTDTQYF.